The 31 T cell receptor beta chains below all came from one sample that was sequenced in a study of CD8+ T cells in alopecia areata. In each case, RNA was isolated and then reverse transcribed into cDNA as the sequencing template. Assay: immunoSEQ multiplex PCR; the TCRdb copy retains only in-frame clones and omits some. The table records about 200,000 clones, approximately 53% of them present only once. The sequenced sample consisted of CD8+ T cells sorted from blood. The origin of the receptors is a human donor in good health.

The chain has TRBV13 and TRBJ2-7; tentatively, D is TRBD1 (5 bases). The CDR3 spans 17 residues. The V end was cut by 1 base, the J end by 2 bases, with 18 bases between. Per germline, CDR1 PRHDT and CDR2 FYEKMQ (reference sequence). CDR3 protein: CASSLVSDRVTAYEQYF. CDR3 coding DNA: TGTGCCAGCAGCTTAGTCTCCGACAGAGTAACCGCCTACGAGCAGTACTTC.

V usage is TRBV12-5 and J usage is TRBJ2-5; D is possibly TRBD1 (9 bases). The tail of the sequence fits TRBJ2-7 better, so the J call may be wrong. CDR3 size: 19 residues. Germline V gives CDR1 LGHNT, CDR2 FRNRAP. In DNA, the CDR3 is TGTGCTAGTGGTTTGGCACCCGGGACAGGGACTAGTCCGTTCGGCGAGCAGTACTTC. Protein product: CASGLAPGTGTSPFGEQYF.

As concerns this clone: The identical CDR3 is also encoded by other nucleotide sequences in the sample. The V gene is TRBV5-1, the J gene TRBJ1-1; D possibly corresponds to TRBD1 (5 bases). Germline-derived CDR1 and CDR2 are SGHRS and YFSETQ. The CDR3 runs to 14 residues. V lost 0 bases and J 2 bases, leaving 8 bases between the germline ends. Here the CDR3 reads CASSLAGGNTEAFF. The CDR3 DNA follows: TGCGCCAGCAGCTTGGCCGGGGGAAACACTGAAGCTTTCTTT.

The chain employs TRBV29-1 and TRBJ2-1, with 12 bases that match TRBD1. With V trimmed by 7 bases and J by 8 bases, 6 bases remained unmatched. The CDR3 consists of 13 residues. Germline-derived CDR1 and CDR2 are SQVTM and ANQGSEA. This CDR3 reads CSAVGTGGYEQFF. CDR3 in DNA: TGCAGCGCCGTTGGGACAGGGGGCTATGAGCAGTTCTTC.

This clone was observed a few times. The chain is built from TRBV19 and TRBJ1-1, with D perhaps matching TRBD1 (5 bases). This CDR3 spans 12 amino acids. The ends were cut back, 8 bases at V and 4 bases at J, with 11 bases in the middle. Germline V gene sequence: CDR1 LNHDA, CDR2 SQIVND (reference sequence). The CDR3, as DNA: TGTGCCAGTCGTCCAGGGAGCACTGAAGCTTTCTTT. It specifies CASRPGSTEAFF.

This clone has at least ten counts. This chain joins TRBV5-1 and TRBJ1-1; no definite D call. Germline V gene sequence: CDR1 SGHRS, CDR2 YFSETQ. The CDR3 is 12 amino acids. Trimming took 5 bases from V and 1 from J, leaving 6 bases between them. The CDR3 sequence: CASRHGNTEAFF. CDR3 in DNA: TGCGCCAGCAGGCACGGGAACACTGAAGCTTTCTTT.

The chain is built from TRBV4-2 and TRBJ1-1; unclear D gene. With 0 bases removed from V and 1 base from J, the gap between germline ends came to 3 bases. The CDR3 extends over 13 amino acids. Looked up from germline, CDR1 is LGHNA and CDR2 is YNFKEQ. The CDR3 DNA sequence: TGTGCCAGCAGCCAAGAGTGGAACACTGAAGCTTTCTTT. It translates to CASSQEWNTEAFF.

The CDR3 loop reads CASSVLAGGRNEQFF. As DNA, the CDR3 is TGCGCCAGCAGCGTACTAGCGGGGGGGCGCAATGAGCAGTTCTTC. The rearrangement uses TRBV5-1 and TRBJ2-1; 13 nucleotides align to TRBD2. The ends lost 4 bases at V and 6 bases at J; junction bases unmatched: 4. Looked up from germline, CDR1 is SGHRS and CDR2 is YFSETQ. This CDR3 spans 15 amino acids.

This clone has just a few counts. The chain couples TRBV7-9 to TRBJ2-7; D call uncertain. The CDR3 consists of 11 residues. The ends were cut back, 5 bases at V and 7 bases at J, with 9 bases in the middle. Germline V gene data show CDR1 as SEHNR and CDR2 as FQNEAQ (reference sequence). The CDR3 loop reads CASSGKGEQYF. CDR3 nucleotide sequence: TGTGCCAGCAGCGGGAAAGGGGAGCAGTACTTC.

The chain uses TRBV6-6 and TRBJ2-1, with D perhaps matching TRBD2 (5 bases). The CDR3 contains 15 residues. The germline V gene encodes CDR1 MNHNY and CDR2 SVGAGI (reference sequence). Trimming left V 0 bases short and J 8 bases short, with 14 bases between. CDR3 nucleotides: TGTGCCAGCAGTTACTCGAACGGGGTGAAGCATGAGCAGTTCTTC. Translating gives CASSYSNGVKHEQFF.

This chain links TRBV20-1 with TRBJ1-2; maybe TRBD1 (5 bases). Trimming removed 4 bases at V and 8 bases at J, with 11 bases between. The CDR3 runs to 11 residues. Germline loops: CDR1 DFQATT, CDR2 SNEGSKA (reference sequence). The CDR3 sequence: CSAIGGYGYTF. CDR3 bases: TGCAGTGCTATTGGGGGTTACGGCTACACCTTC.

This clone was seen a handful of times. The genes are TRBV7-8 and TRBJ2-7; the D is unclear. The V and J ends lost 7 bases and 2 bases respectively, with 18 bases between them. Germline CDR1 and CDR2: SGHVS and FQNEAQ. The CDR3 runs 15 residues. CDR3: CASTILGKSPYEQYF. In nucleotides, the CDR3 is TGTGCCAGCACCATACTCGGCAAAAGCCCCTACGAGCAGTACTTC. Together with reference TRBV7-8 and TRBJ2-7, the CDR3 gives the full variable domain: GAGVSQSPRYKVAKRGQDVALRCDPISGHVSLFWYQQALGQGPEFLTYFQNEAQLDKSGLPSDRFFAERPEGSVSTLKIQRTQQEDSAVYLCASTILGKSPYEQYFGPGTRLTVT.

This CDR3 is CASRLGSGGGIYNEQFF. As DNA, the CDR3 is TGTGCCAGCAGGCTCGGGTCGGGTGGGGGGATTTACAATGAGCAGTTCTTC. The chain has TRBV27 and TRBJ2-1; D is perhaps TRBD2 (6 bases). The CDR3 covers 17 residues. Per the germline V gene, CDR1 is MNHEY and CDR2 is SMNVEV (reference sequence). The V gene lost 6 bases and the J gene lost 4 bases, with 22 bases spanning the gap.

This clone was picked up a small number of times. J is TRBJ2-3 and V is TRBV11-2; D is unresolved. Germline CDR1 is SGHAT and CDR2 is FQNNGV. The V and J ends lost 2 bases and 0 bases respectively, with 6 bases between them. The CDR3 has 14 residues. Written as DNA, the CDR3 is TGTGCCAGCAGCTTAACCCCAAGCACAGATACGCAGTATTTT. It yields the protein CASSLTPSTDTQYF.

The genes are TRBV5-6 and TRBJ2-7; D call uncertain. Trimming took off 4 bases at V and 4 bases at J, with 9 bases between the two ends. CDR3 length: 12 residues. Germline loops: CDR1 SGHDT, CDR2 YYEEEE. The CDR3 DNA reads TGTGCCAGCAGCCAGGACCCGTACGAGCAGTACTTC. This translates into CASSQDPYEQYF.

The V gene is TRBV7-9, the J gene TRBJ2-5; 7 bases align to TRBD2. With 8 bases clipped from V and 4 bases from J, the junction kept 19 bases outside the gene matches. CDR1 SEHNR and CDR2 FQNEAQ come from the germline V gene (reference sequence). The CDR3 extends over 17 amino acids. The CDR3 region has the DNA TGTGCCAGCCTAGGGGTGACGGGGGGACCGAGGCGAGAGACCCAGTACTTC. Protein: CASLGVTGGPRRETQYF.

The chain joins TRBV6-5 to TRBJ2-2, with D unresolved. Per germline, CDR1 MNHEY and CDR2 SVGAGI. This CDR3 contains 13 residues. Trimming shortened V by 4 bases and J by 5 bases, and 8 bases separated the two germline ends. CDR3 coding DNA: TGTGCCAGCAGTTTCGGAAGTACCGGGGAGCTGTTTTTT. Translation: CASSFGSTGELFF.

V gene TRBV20-1 combines with J gene TRBJ1-1; D is uncertain. Trimming took 3 bases from V and 5 from J, leaving 7 bases between them. The CDR3 covers 11 residues. Germline assignment: CDR1 DFQATT and CDR2 SNEGSKA (reference sequence). The CDR3 nucleotides read TGCAGTGCTAGCGCCGAGACTGAAGCTTTCTTT. This translates into CSASAETEAFF.

This chain joins TRBV7-8 and TRBJ1-1, with 10 bases aligning to TRBD1. The J segment lost 7 bases and the V segment lost 3 bases, leaving 5 bases of the junction unmatched. The CDR3 spans 14 residues. CDR1 and CDR2 (germline): SGHVS, FQNEAQ. The CDR3, as DNA: TGTGCCAGCAGCTTTTCAGGACAGGGGGATGAAGCTTTCTTT. It translates to CASSFSGQGDEAFF. The variable domain in full, completed from reference TRBV7-8 and TRBJ1-1, reads GAGVSQSPRYKVAKRGQDVALRCDPISGHVSLFWYQQALGQGPEFLTYFQNEAQLDKSGLPSDRFFAERPEGSVSTLKIQRTQQEDSAVYLCASSFSGQGDEAFFGQGTRLTVV.

As for this clone: Other DNA sequences within the sample encode an identical CDR3. The chain combines TRBV29-1 with TRBJ2-1; no firm D call. Between the trimmed V and J ends, which lost 7 bases and 6 bases, there was a span of 7 bases. Germline assignment: CDR1 SQVTM and CDR2 ANQGSEA. The CDR3 loop spans 10 amino acids. CDR3 in DNA: TGCAGCGCGGGCGGCAATGAGCAGTTCTTC. Encoded protein: CSAGGNEQFF.

The CDR3 coding sequence is TGTGCCAGCAGTGAATTTACAGGGAGGGCAGATACGCAGTATTTT. Its translation is CASSEFTGRADTQYF. The chain links TRBV6-1 to TRBJ2-3; weak D call: TRBD2 (7 bases). Trimming left V 2 bases short and J 4 bases short, with 13 bases between. The CDR3 length is 15 residues. CDR1 and CDR2 from the germline V gene are MNHNS and SASEGT.

This clone appeared once. The gene calls are TRBV27 and TRBJ2-7, with D tentatively TRBD1 (6 bases). There are 15 residues in the CDR3. V was cut by 4 bases and J by 1 base, with 14 bases left in between. Germline V gene data show CDR1 as MNHEY and CDR2 as SMNVEV (reference sequence). CDR3 sequence: CASSSRGTPSYEQYF. DNA for the CDR3: TGTGCCAGCAGTTCCCGAGGGACACCGTCCTACGAGCAGTACTTC.

The chain is built from TRBV6-5 and TRBJ1-6, with 8 nucleotides matching TRBD1. The length of the CDR3 is 15 residues. Losses at the gene ends were 5 bases for V and 8 bases for J; bases not matched to a gene: 8. Germline CDR1 reads MNHEY; CDR2 reads SVGAGI. CDR3 nucleotide sequence: TGTGCCAGCAGTCTTGGACAGGGAGGATATTCACCCCTCCACTTT. Residues: CASSLGQGGYSPLHF.

The genes are TRBV6-4 and TRBJ2-2, with D uncertain. Looked up from germline, CDR1 is MRHNA and CDR2 is SNTAGT. V was pared by 2 bases and J by 6 bases, with 10 bases between. CDR3 length: 14 amino acids. CDR3 region: CASSDLSRAGELFF. CDR3 nucleotides: TGTGCCAGCAGTGACCTCTCCCGGGCCGGGGAGCTGTTTTTT.

This clone was seen a few times. The rearrangement links TRBV7-9 to TRBJ2-7, with D hard to call. This CDR3 comprises 16 residues. Germline loops: CDR1 SEHNR, CDR2 FQNEAQ (reference sequence). V lost 4 bases and J lost 1, with 17 bases in between. CDR3 nucleotide sequence: TGTGCCAGCAGCTCACCCCTCCAAGTGGGGTCCTACGAGCAGTACTTC. This gives the protein CASSSPLQVGSYEQYF. The whole variable domain, remainder taken from reference TRBV7-9 and TRBJ2-7, is DTGVSQNPRHKITKRGQNVTFRCDPISEHNRLYWYRQTLGQGPEFLTYFQNEAQLEKSRLLSDRFSAERPKGSFSTLEIQRTEQGDSAMYLCASSSPLQVGSYEQYFGPGTRLTVT.

This clone was observed a handful of times. The genes are TRBV25-1 and TRBJ1-2, with no clear D. V was trimmed by 0 bases and J by 8 bases, leaving 13 bases between them. CDR1 and CDR2 from the germline V gene are MGHDK and SYGVNS. The CDR3 covers 14 residues. The CDR3 nucleotides are TGTGCCAGCAGTGAATATCAGGCTCTAAGGGGCTACACCTTC. This codes for CASSEYQALRGYTF.

The V and J genes are TRBV19 and TRBJ1-5, with unresolved D. CDR1 is LNHDA and CDR2 is SQIVND in the germline V gene (reference sequence). The length of the CDR3 is 16 residues. V was clipped by 1 base and J by 1 base, with 11 bases between them. The CDR3 sequence is CASSIVSGKSNQPQHF. As DNA, the CDR3 is TGTGCCAGTAGTATAGTGTCGGGGAAAAGCAATCAGCCCCAGCATTTT.

Comments on this clone: Compared with germline, one end of the junction differs, possibly owing to a read error. J is TRBJ2-5 and V is TRBV4-1; D is uncertain. The CDR3 length is 13 residues. Germline CDR1 is MGHRA and CDR2 is YSYEKL. CDR3 sequence reads: CASSQVLSEPQYF. CDR3 coding DNA: TGCGCCAGCAGCCAAGTCCTCTCAGAGCCCCAGTACTTC.

The gene calls are TRBV27 and TRBJ1-2; the D gene is possibly TRBD1 (5 bases). The V gene's germline CDR1 is MNHEY and CDR2 SMNVEV (reference sequence). There are 13 residues in the CDR3. V was trimmed by 3 bases and J by 4 bases, leaving 9 bases between them. CDR3 DNA sequence: TGTGCCAGCAGTTTTCGACAGAGCTATGGCTACACCTTC. Protein: CASSFRQSYGYTF.

This clone showed up just a few times. The V gene is TRBV7-8, the J gene TRBJ2-4; D gene unclear. Trimming shortened V by 6 bases and J by 0 bases, and 12 bases separated the two germline ends. The CDR3 sequence is 15 residues long. Germline assignment: CDR1 SGHVS and CDR2 FQNEAQ. DNA of the CDR3: TGTGCCAGCAGTCTAGATGGGTTAGCCAAAAACATTCAGTACTTC. This translates into CASSLDGLAKNIQYF.

The chain recombines TRBV29-1 with TRBJ2-7; TRBD1 matches 9 bases. Losses at the gene ends were 6 bases for V and 7 bases for J; bases not matched to a gene: 10. Per the germline V gene, CDR1 is SQVTM and CDR2 is ANQGSEA. This CDR3 is built from 13 residues. The chain's CDR3 is CSVDLQGAGEQYF. The CDR3 region has the DNA TGCAGCGTCGATCTACAGGGGGCGGGGGAGCAGTACTTC.